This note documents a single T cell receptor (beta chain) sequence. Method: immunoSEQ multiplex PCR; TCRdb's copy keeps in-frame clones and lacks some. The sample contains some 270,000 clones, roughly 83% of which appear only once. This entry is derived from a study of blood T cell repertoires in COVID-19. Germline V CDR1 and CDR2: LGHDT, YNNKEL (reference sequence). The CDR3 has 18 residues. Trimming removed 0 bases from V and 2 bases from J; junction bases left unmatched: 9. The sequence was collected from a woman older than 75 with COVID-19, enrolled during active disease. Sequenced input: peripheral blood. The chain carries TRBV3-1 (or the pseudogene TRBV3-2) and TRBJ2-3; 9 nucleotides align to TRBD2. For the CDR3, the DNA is TGTGCCAGCAGCCAAGATCCCTTCGGACTAGCGAACACAGATACGCAGTATTTT. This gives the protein CASSQDPFGLANTDTQYF.